This TCR beta chain emerged from a study of cytomegalovirus exposure and HLA in healthy donors. V lost 6 bases to trimming and J lost 7 bases; unmatched junction nucleotides: 12. The CDR3 totals 17 residues. The germline V gene encodes CDR1 WSHSY and CDR2 SAAADI. In the PCR, 60 Vbeta and 13 Jbeta primers were used. Here immunoSEQ multiplex PCR was the method, and the copy in TCRdb shows in-frame clones only, minus some. The repertoire has 65,000 to 85,000 clones, approximately 70% of them found once; the top ten carry around 15%. Sequencing was done on a sample of PBMCs. This TCR came from a male donor in good health and CMV-seropositive. The chain is built from TRBV10-2 and TRBJ2-3; 14 positions match TRBD2. The CDR3 loop reads CASREPGLAGVRNTQYF. For the CDR3, the DNA is TGCGCCAGCAGGGAACCGGGACTAGCGGGAGTTAGAAATACGCAGTATTTT.